These 19 T cell receptor beta chains came from one sample sequenced in a study of CD8 T cells in Susac syndrome. The RNA, about 0.5 to 1 ug, was put through reverse transcription using random hexamers. Each CDR3 protein is one row after TCRdb ran MiXCR on the immunoSEQ multiplex PCR reads. Seen here are about 150,000 distinct CDR3 sequences, 95% to 96% observed once, and the top ten hold 0.15%. What was sequenced was CD8+ T cells from PBMCs. The receptors shown here come from a human donor with multiple sclerosis.

CDR3 nucleotide sequence: TGTGCCAGCAGTCCCTCCGGGACAGGGGTCGATGAGCAGTTCTTC. This sequence encodes CASSPSGTGVDEQFF. The chain carries TRBV27 and TRBJ2-1; TRBD1 matches 10 bases. CDR3 size: 15 residues. Germline V CDR1 and CDR2: MNHEY, SMNVEV (reference sequence). Trimming at V came to 5 bases and at J to 8 bases, leaving 9 bases not matched to a gene.

This clonotype was counted a single time. The rearrangement uses TRBV7-9 and TRBJ1-5, with TRBD1 matching 8 bases. This CDR3 has 15 amino acids. Germline trimming cut 4 bases from V and 5 bases from J; bases unmatched to any gene: 7. The germline V gene has CDR1 SEHNR and CDR2 FQNEAQ (reference sequence). The CDR3 reads CASSSHRGADQPQHF. The CDR3 nucleotides read TGTGCCAGCAGCTCACACAGGGGGGCGGATCAGCCCCAGCATTTT.

The chain joins TRBV7-9 to TRBJ2-5, with D maybe TRBD1 (6 bases). The germline CDR1 and CDR2 sequences are SEHNR and FQNEAQ (reference sequence). There are 15 residues in the CDR3. V lost 4 bases, J lost 2 bases, and 14 bases lay in between. The CDR3 loop is CASSSRDISQETQYF. The CDR3 nucleotides are TGTGCCAGCAGCTCACGGGACATTTCACAAGAGACCCAGTACTTC.

V gene TRBV29-1 combines with J gene TRBJ2-1; D possibly corresponds to TRBD1 (5 bases). Per the germline V gene, CDR1 is SQVTM and CDR2 is ANQGSEA. The CDR3 sequence is 15 residues long. V was shortened by 0 bases and J by 7 bases, with 16 bases between the two germline ends. CDR3 region: CSVEDLQDVRNEQFF. DNA of the CDR3: TGCAGCGTTGAAGATCTACAGGATGTTAGGAATGAGCAGTTCTTC.

This chain connects TRBV11-2 to TRBJ2-7; D remains ambiguous. CDR1 and CDR2 from the germline V gene are SGHAT and FQNNGV. Trimming shortened V by 1 base and J by 4 bases, and 14 bases separated the two germline ends. This CDR3 is 15 amino acids long. CDR3 in DNA: TGTGCCAGCAGCTTAGCACCAGGTCGACAATACGAGCAGTACTTC. Encoded protein: CASSLAPGRQYEQYF.

This chain uses TRBV5-6 with TRBJ1-5, with D possibly being TRBD1 (5 bases). Trimming took off 3 bases at V and 7 bases at J, with 11 bases between the two ends. The CDR3 has 13 amino acids. Germline V gene lookup returns CDR1 SGHDT and CDR2 YYEEEE. The CDR3 loop is CASSSITGQPQHF. Written as DNA, the CDR3 is TGTGCCAGCAGCTCGATAACAGGCCAGCCCCAGCATTTT.

This chain links TRBV20-1 with TRBJ2-3; D is ambiguous. Between the trimmed V and J ends, which lost 3 bases and 6 bases, there was a span of 4 bases. Germline-derived CDR1 and CDR2 are DFQATT and SNEGSKA (reference sequence). The CDR3 is made up of 10 amino acids. The DNA for the CDR3 is TGCAGTGCTAGGGTTGATACGCAGTATTTT. It translates to CSARVDTQYF.

The V and J genes are TRBV7-9 and TRBJ1-5; no definite D call. This CDR3 is built from 17 residues. Trimming cost V 5 bases and J 2 bases, with 19 bases left between them. The germline V gene has CDR1 SEHNR and CDR2 FQNEAQ (reference sequence). The CDR3 is CASSLPRSSRRNQPQHF. The CDR3 DNA sequence: TGTGCCAGCAGCCTCCCCAGAAGTTCGAGGCGCAATCAGCCCCAGCATTTT. The full variable domain, completed using reference TRBV7-9 and TRBJ1-5, is DTGVSQNPRHKITKRGQNVTFRCDPISEHNRLYWYRQTLGQGPEFLTYFQNEAQLEKSRLLSDRFSAERPKGSFSTLEIQRTEQGDSAMYLCASSLPRSSRRNQPQHFGDGTRLSIL.

The chain has TRBV27 and TRBJ2-1; no definite D call. With 0 bases removed from V and 0 bases from J, the gap between germline ends came to 9 bases. Per the germline V gene, CDR1 is MNHEY and CDR2 is SMNVEV (reference sequence). CDR3 size: 16 residues. The CDR3 DNA reads as TGTGCCAGCAGTTTATCTGCTGCAACCTCCTACAATGAGCAGTTCTTC. Protein product: CASSLSAATSYNEQFF.

This chain connects TRBV29-1 to TRBJ2-7, with TRBD2 matching over 9 bases. This CDR3 spans 15 amino acids. V dropped 8 bases and J dropped 0; count of bases not matched to a gene: 11. The germline gives CDR1 SQVTM, CDR2 ANQGSEA. CDR3 residues: CSLRSGGTSSYEQYV. Here the CDR3 DNA reads TGCAGCCTTAGGAGCGGGGGGACCAGCTCCTACGAGCAGTACGTC.

V gene TRBV29-1 combines with J gene TRBJ2-1, with D perhaps given as TRBD1 or TRBD2 (6 bases each). Per germline, CDR1 SQVTM and CDR2 ANQGSEA. The CDR3 has 14 residues. V lost 6 bases to trimming and J lost 6 bases, with 18 bases between them. The DNA for the CDR3 is TGCAGCGTCGAGTCAGGGGAGGAGGTCAATGAGCAGTTCTTC. Encoded protein: CSVESGEEVNEQFF.

The rearrangement links TRBV9 to TRBJ1-2; D call uncertain. This CDR3 has 17 residues. Trimming removed 4 bases at V and 5 bases at J, with 24 bases between. Germline V CDR1 and CDR2: SGDLS, YYNGEE. The DNA for the CDR3 is TGTGCCAGCAGCCCCGAGTCGGAGGGCGGTGGTGAATATGGCTACACCTTC. The encoded protein is CASSPESEGGGEYGYTF.

The chain combines TRBV7-9 with TRBJ2-1, with no clear D. This CDR3 has 14 residues. Germline assignment: CDR1 SEHNR and CDR2 FQNEAQ (reference sequence). Trimming removed 5 bases at V and 8 bases at J, with 16 bases between. The CDR3 sequence: CASSQSLTSHEQFF. DNA of the CDR3: TGTGCCAGCAGCCAATCTTTGACCTCCCATGAGCAGTTCTTC.

The sample holds one count of this clonotype. The chain carries TRBV20-1 and TRBJ1-1; possibly TRBD1 for D (6 bases). CDR1 is DFQATT, CDR2 SNEGSKA, per germline (reference sequence). Trimming took 4 bases from V and 6 from J, leaving 12 bases between them. The CDR3 consists of 12 residues. The CDR3 is CSAKGEGPEAFF. CDR3 bases: TGCAGTGCTAAGGGGGAAGGCCCTGAAGCTTTCTTT.

The chain carries TRBV7-9 and TRBJ2-2; D might be TRBD1 (6 bases). Looked up from germline, CDR1 is SEHNR and CDR2 is FQNEAQ (reference sequence). The germline V and J ends were trimmed by 5 bases and 4 bases, with 17 bases remaining between them. The CDR3 has 16 residues. The CDR3 nucleotides read TGTGCCAGCAGCGACTTACAGGGTACAGGCACCGGGGAGCTGTTTTTT. It translates to CASSDLQGTGTGELFF.

This chain connects TRBV4-1 to TRBJ2-1; no firm D call. V was cut by 1 base and J by 2 bases, with 15 bases left in between. In germline, CDR1 is MGHRA, CDR2 YSYEKL. CDR3 length: 17 amino acids. In DNA, the CDR3 is TGCGCCAGCAGCCAAGCGGTCGTGGCCAACCCCTACAATGAGCAGTTCTTC. Its protein product is CASSQAVVANPYNEQFF.

The J gene is TRBJ1-1, the V gene TRBV7-8, with unresolved D. Trimming shortened V by 1 base and J by 2 bases, and 14 bases separated the two germline ends. The CDR3 is 16 residues long. Germline V gene lookup returns CDR1 SGHVS and CDR2 FQNEAQ. CDR3 amino acids: CASSLEHWTANTEAFF. The CDR3 nucleotides read TGTGCCAGCAGCTTAGAGCACTGGACCGCCAACACTGAAGCTTTCTTT.

This chain uses TRBV6-5 with TRBJ1-2, with D perhaps TRBD1 (5 bases). The ends were cut back, 0 bases at V and 6 bases at J, with 14 bases in the middle. The CDR3 has 15 amino acids. Germline lookup yields CDR1 MNHEY and CDR2 SVGAGI. CDR3 sequence: CASSYSPGTGNGYTF. The CDR3 coding sequence is TGTGCCAGCAGTTACTCTCCGGGGACGGGTAATGGCTACACCTTC.

The J gene is TRBJ1-5, the V gene TRBV25-1; D unclear. In germline, CDR1 is MGHDK, CDR2 SYGVNS. This CDR3 is 13 amino acids long. Deletions cut 6 bases from V and 1 base from J, with 7 bases between. The CDR3: CASSPGSNQPQHF. The CDR3 bases are TGTGCCAGCAGCCCTGGGAGCAATCAGCCCCAGCATTTT.